This T cell receptor (beta chain) appears in the sequencing data of a study of OX40 agonist ivuxolimab in advanced cancers. The overall study: Patients' therapy was ivuxolimab, an antibody that acts as an agonist of OX40 (CD134).

Germline loops: CDR1 SGDLS, CDR2 YYNGEE. This CDR3 comprises 14 residues. Germline trimming cut 4 bases from V and 4 bases from J; bases unmatched to any gene: 4. The method was immunoSEQ multiplex PCR; TCRdb's version includes in-frame clones alone and lacks a portion of them. The repertoire has roughly 63,000 clones, 89% of them found once; the top ten carry 12%. V and J are TRBV9 and TRBJ1-5, with TRBD1 identical over 8 bases. The source of this sequence is an adult with an advanced solid tumor such as melanoma, head and neck, liver or kidney cancer. Sequenced material: CD4+ or CD8+ T cells sorted from blood, taken in a trial of the OX40 agonist ivuxolimab. The CDR3 protein is CASSKDRGNQPQHF. The CDR3 DNA sequence: TGTGCCAGCAGCAAAGACAGGGGTAATCAGCCCCAGCATTTT.